The TCR beta chain described here comes from a study of blood T cell repertoires in COVID-19. As for the study in general: Acute and convalescent COVID-19 samples came from the United States, Italy and Spain.

Per the original data handling: Estimates of nucleated cell counts were drawn from the amplification of reference gene primers. Produced via immunoSEQ multiplex PCR; TCRdb's table is partial and in-frame only. For V, J and clone size, that table is used; D and trimming come from the DNA. This table has around 280,000 clones, 70% to 90% appearing once. Sequenced sample: peripheral blood. The receptor was derived from a woman between 25 and 40 years old who had recovered from COVID-19.

The CDR3: CASSLEAASSYEQYF. The CDR3 DNA is TGTGCCAGCAGCTTAGAGGCGGCTAGCTCCTACGAGCAGTACTTC. V is TRBV11-2 and J is TRBJ2-7; D call uncertain. V gave up 0 bases and J gave up 0 bases, with 9 bases separating them. Germline-derived CDR1 and CDR2 are SGHAT and FQNNGV. The CDR3 totals 15 residues.